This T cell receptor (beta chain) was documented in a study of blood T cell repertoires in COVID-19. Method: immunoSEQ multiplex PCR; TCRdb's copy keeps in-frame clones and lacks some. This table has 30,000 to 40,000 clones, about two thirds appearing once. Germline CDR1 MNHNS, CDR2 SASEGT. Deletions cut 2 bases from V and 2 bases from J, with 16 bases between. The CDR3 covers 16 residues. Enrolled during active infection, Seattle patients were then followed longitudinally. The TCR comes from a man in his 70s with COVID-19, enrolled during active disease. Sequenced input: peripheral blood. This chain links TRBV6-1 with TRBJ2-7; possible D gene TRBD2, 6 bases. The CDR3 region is CASSEPGLLQTYEQYF. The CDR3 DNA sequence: TGTGCCAGCAGTGAACCGGGACTTTTACAGACCTACGAGCAGTACTTC.